These 31 T cell receptor beta chains share one sample of origin, sequenced in a study of cytomegalovirus exposure and HLA in healthy donors. Vbeta (60) and Jbeta (13) primers were used in the PCR. Repertoires were generated with immunoSEQ multiplex PCR, while TCRdb's copy carries only in-frame clones and drops some. The data show roughly 67,000 clones, with roughly 80% seen just once and over 7% held by the top ten. Sequenced input: PBMCs. The receptor set was obtained from a man in his 60s in good health and CMV-seropositive.

The V call is TRBV6-6, the J call TRBJ1-1; tentatively, D is TRBD1 (5 bases). V lost 0 bases, J lost 9 bases, and 8 bases lay in between. Germline values: CDR1 MNHNY, CDR2 SVGAGI (reference sequence). The CDR3 is 12 amino acids. The CDR3 sequence: CASSYSGPKAFF. The CDR3 DNA is TGTGCCAGCAGTTACTCGGGGCCTAAAGCTTTCTTT.

The chain joins TRBV10-3 to TRBJ1-5; maybe TRBD1 (5 bases). The CDR3 contains 15 residues. Trimming took off 6 bases at V and 0 bases at J, with 12 bases between the two ends. CDR1 ENHRY and CDR2 SYGVKD come from the germline V gene. The CDR3 DNA is TGTGCCATCAGGTCGGGGGATAATAGCAATCAGCCCCAGCATTTT. It translates to CAIRSGDNSNQPQHF.

The J gene is TRBJ1-1, the V gene TRBV6-5; D not resolved. Trimming removed 1 base from V and 3 bases from J, with 6 bases in between. CDR3 size: 13 residues. Per germline, CDR1 MNHEY and CDR2 SVGAGI. CDR3 amino acids: CASSYYGDTEAFF. In DNA form, the CDR3 reads TGTGCCAGCAGTTACTACGGGGACACTGAAGCTTTCTTT.

This clone appeared a few times. V usage is TRBV10-1 and J usage is TRBJ2-1; 10 nucleotides match TRBD2. Germline V lookup: CDR1 WNHNN, CDR2 SYGVQD (reference sequence). This CDR3 has 17 residues. V gave up 4 bases and J gave up 8 bases; unmatched junction bases: 14. The DNA for the CDR3 is TGCGCCAGCAGTGGCACTAGCGGGAAACGGAAAGGGGATGAGCAGTTCTTC. It translates to CASSGTSGKRKGDEQFF.

V usage is TRBV5-1 and J usage is TRBJ1-1; 7 bases are shared with TRBD1. The V segment lost 4 bases and the J segment 0 bases; nucleotides outside the gene matches: 9. CDR1 is SGHRS and CDR2 is YFSETQ in the germline V gene. This CDR3 has 16 residues. The CDR3 loop is CASSILTGHLNTEAFF. In nucleotides, the CDR3 is TGCGCCAGCAGCATTTTGACAGGGCACTTGAACACTGAAGCTTTCTTT.

The chain couples TRBV14 to TRBJ2-5; possible D gene TRBD1, 6 bases. The J call may be faulty, since TRBJ2-7 better matches the DNA end. This CDR3 is 15 amino acids long. Germline loops: CDR1 SGHDN, CDR2 FVKESK. This CDR3 is CASSQAGAFSYEQYF. DNA for the CDR3: TGTGCCAGCAGCCAAGCAGGGGCCTTTTCCTACGAGCAGTACTTC.

The rearrangement joins TRBV9 to TRBJ2-3; TRBD1 is a possible D gene (5 bases). The germline gives CDR1 SGDLS, CDR2 YYNGEE. The V and J ends lost 0 bases and 0 bases respectively, with 11 bases between them. This CDR3 is built from 16 residues. CDR3 region: CASSVGDSSSTDTQYF. The CDR3 DNA follows: TGTGCCAGCAGCGTAGGTGACAGCTCTAGCACAGATACGCAGTATTTT. Looking up the rest from reference TRBV9 and TRBJ2-3 gives the full variable domain: DSGVTQTPKHLITATGQRVTLRCSPRSGDLSVYWYQQSLDQGLQFLIQYYNGEERAKGNILERFSAQQFPDLHSELNLSSLELGDSALYFCASSVGDSSSTDTQYFGPGTRLTVL.

This clone was counted a few times. The rearrangement joins TRBV18 to TRBJ2-1, with a weak D call TRBD2 (5 bases). The germline CDR1 and CDR2 sequences are KGHSH and LQKENI. This CDR3 spans 13 amino acids. The V and J ends lost 4 bases and 8 bases respectively, with 12 bases between them. CDR3 bases: TGTGCCAGCTCACAGGGAGTTAGGGATGAGCAGTTCTTC. Residues: CASSQGVRDEQFF.

This chain uses TRBV5-1 with TRBJ2-7; TRBD1 is a possible D gene (6 bases). Per the germline V gene, CDR1 is SGHRS and CDR2 is YFSETQ. This CDR3 has 15 amino acids. V was pared by 1 base and J by 1 base, with 12 bases between. CDR3 nucleotides: TGCGCCAGCAGCTTGAACAGGGTTGGATCCTACGAGCAGTACTTC. The encoded protein is CASSLNRVGSYEQYF.

The chain employs TRBV25-1 and TRBJ1-4; D is perhaps TRBD1 (6 bases). The V gene lost 4 bases and the J gene lost 5 bases, with 11 bases spanning the gap. This CDR3 is 14 amino acids long. CDR1 and CDR2 from the germline V gene are MGHDK and SYGVNS. CDR3: CASSAGTPNEKLFF. The DNA of the CDR3 is TGTGCCAGCAGTGCAGGGACACCGAATGAAAAACTGTTTTTT.

The rearrangement joins TRBV19 to TRBJ2-5, with D possibly matching TRBD1 (6 bases). Trimming stripped 4 bases from V and 3 bases from J, with 12 bases between. The CDR3 loop spans 14 amino acids. Germline CDR1 and CDR2: LNHDA and SQIVND (reference sequence). The CDR3 DNA reads TGTGCCAGTAGTACTCACAAGGGGGAAGAGACCCAGTACTTC. As protein: CASSTHKGEETQYF.

V gene TRBV28 combines with J gene TRBJ1-4; 9 bases fit TRBD1. V lost 5 bases to trimming and J lost 5 bases; unmatched junction nucleotides: 6. Germline V gene lookup returns CDR1 MDHEN and CDR2 SYDVKM. The CDR3 is 15 amino acids. The DNA of the CDR3 is TGTGCCAGCAGTCCGGGGACAGGGTGGAATGAAAAACTGTTTTTT. Translated: CASSPGTGWNEKLFF.

V gene TRBV4-2 combines with J gene TRBJ2-7, with a tentative D call TRBD1 (6 bases). This CDR3 is built from 15 residues. V was cut by 4 bases and J by 4 bases, with 17 bases left in between. Germline CDR1 is LGHNA and CDR2 is YNFKEQ. The CDR3 spells CASSLNQDSIYEQYF. The CDR3 nucleotides read TGTGCCAGCAGCCTAAACCAGGACAGTATTTACGAGCAGTACTTC.

CDR3 amino acids: CASSYSGRGEQPLHF. The CDR3 region has the DNA TGTGCCAGCAGTTACTCGGGGCGGGGAGAACAACCCCTCCACTTT. V usage is TRBV6-6 and J usage is TRBJ1-6; D perhaps matches TRBD1 (5 bases). Trimming pared 0 bases from V and 12 bases from J, leaving 15 bases between. There are 15 residues in the CDR3. In germline, CDR1 is MNHNY, CDR2 SVGAGI (reference sequence).

CDR3 in amino acids: CASSPTSSPGQYF. The CDR3 DNA is TGTGCCAGCAGCCCAACTAGCTCCCCGGGGCAGTATTTT. V gene TRBV7-9 combines with J gene TRBJ2-3; weak D call: TRBD2 (6 bases). This CDR3 is built from 13 residues. Trimming shortened V by 5 bases and J by 11 bases, and 17 bases separated the two germline ends. CDR1 is SEHNR and CDR2 is FQNEAQ in the germline V gene (reference sequence).

This clone was recorded only once. The chain uses TRBV11-3 and TRBJ1-1, with a weak D call TRBD1 (5 bases). V lost 5 bases and J 6 bases, leaving 13 bases between the germline ends. The CDR3 has 13 residues. Germline V gives CDR1 SGHNT, CDR2 YENEEA. CDR3 amino acids: CASSLGQYAEAFF. The CDR3 DNA is TGTGCCAGCAGCCTCGGACAATACGCTGAAGCTTTCTTT.

The chain links TRBV28 to TRBJ2-7; 8 positions match TRBD1. J was trimmed by 6 bases and V by 5 bases; bases with no gene match: 12. In germline, CDR1 is MDHEN, CDR2 SYDVKM. The CDR3 has 15 residues. This CDR3 is CASSPGDRPFGEQYF. CDR3 in DNA: TGTGCCAGCAGTCCGGGGGACAGGCCCTTTGGCGAGCAGTACTTC.

The chain recombines TRBV5-1 with TRBJ1-1; D remains unclear. Germline V CDR1 and CDR2: SGHRS, YFSETQ. This CDR3 contains 19 residues. Trimming shortened V by 0 bases and J by 1 base, and 22 bases separated the two germline ends. Written as DNA, the CDR3 is TGCGCCAGCAGCTTGGGGGAGGGCGGGTTGTGGACGGGGAACACTGAAGCTTTCTTT. Its translation: CASSLGEGGLWTGNTEAFF.

In this sample, this clone turned up once. The chain combines TRBV4-1 with TRBJ2-7, with D maybe TRBD1 (7 bases). The CDR3 is 15 residues long. The V and J ends lost 3 bases and 5 bases respectively, with 17 bases between them. Germline V gives CDR1 MGHRA, CDR2 YSYEKL. CDR3 nucleotide sequence: TGCGCCAGCAGCCATTCGGCAACAGGGGAGGACGAGCAGTACTTC. It translates to CASSHSATGEDEQYF.

This chain joins TRBV6-1 and TRBJ1-5; D call uncertain. The CDR3 has 13 amino acids. Trimming removed 7 bases at V and 0 bases at J, with 7 bases between. Per the germline V gene, CDR1 is MNHNS and CDR2 is SASEGT. CDR3 nucleotide sequence: TGTGCCAGCACTTTTAATAGCAATCAGCCCCAGCATTTT. Translation: CASTFNSNQPQHF.

This sequence joins TRBV18 and TRBJ2-5; 7 nucleotides line up with TRBD1. In germline, CDR1 is KGHSH, CDR2 LQKENI. The length of the CDR3 is 16 residues. After removal of 2 bases from V and 6 bases from J, the junction contained 12 bases not matched to a gene. The CDR3 DNA is TGTGCCAGCTCACCAGGTGGGACAGACAATTGGAAGACCCAGTACTTC. It yields the protein CASSPGGTDNWKTQYF. Combining the CDR3 with reference TRBV18 and TRBJ2-5 gives the whole variable domain NAGVMQNPRHLVRRRGQEARLRCSPMKGHSHVYWYRQLPEEGLKFMVYLQKENIIDESGMPKERFSAEFPKEGPSILRIQQVVRGDSAAYFCASSPGGTDNWKTQYFGPGTRLLVL.

V usage is TRBV11-2 and J usage is TRBJ1-1; D not certain. This CDR3 contains 13 residues. The V and J ends lost 5 bases and 1 base respectively, with 8 bases between them. Germline V gene sequence: CDR1 SGHAT, CDR2 FQNNGV. This CDR3 reads CASSLKRNTEAFF. The CDR3, as DNA: TGTGCCAGCAGCCTCAAGAGGAACACTGAAGCTTTCTTT. Full variable domain (rest looked up from reference TRBV11-2 and TRBJ1-1): EAGVAQSPRYKIIEKRQSVAFWCNPISGHATLYWYQQILGQGPKLLIQFQNNGVVDDSQLPKDRFSAERLKGVDSTLKIQPAKLEDSAVYLCASSLKRNTEAFFGQGTRLTVV.

This chain links TRBV7-9 with TRBJ2-5; 7 bases match TRBD1. The CDR3 is made up of 13 amino acids. Germline CDR1 reads SEHNR; CDR2 reads FQNEAQ (reference sequence). V lost 5 bases and J lost 5; bases outside the gene matches: 5. CDR3 bases: TGTGCCAGCAGCAGGGACAGCTCGGAGACCCAGTACTTC. Amino acid sequence: CASSRDSSETQYF.

The rearrangement links TRBV4-1 to TRBJ2-5; TRBD1 is a possible D gene (6 bases). The J call is in doubt because the DNA end fits TRBJ2-7 better. CDR3 length: 17 amino acids. Germline CDR1 is MGHRA and CDR2 is YSYEKL. CDR3 amino acids: CASSRPGVGRGTYEQYF. DNA for the CDR3: TGCGCCAGCAGCCGCCCAGGGGTCGGCAGGGGAACGTACGAGCAGTACTTC.

The CDR3 DNA is TGTGCCAGCAGTTCTCACTCGGCGCAGGGGGCTTACGAGCAGTACTTC. Translating it yields CASSSHSAQGAYEQYF. The rearrangement uses TRBV27 and TRBJ2-7, with 8 bases aligning to TRBD1. V lost 4 bases to trimming and J lost 4 bases; unmatched junction nucleotides: 12. The CDR3 is made up of 16 amino acids. Germline lookup yields CDR1 MNHEY and CDR2 SMNVEV (reference sequence).

This chain connects TRBV7-9 to TRBJ2-5, with D uncertain. The J call may be in error: the DNA end matches TRBJ2-7 better. CDR1 and CDR2 (germline): SEHNR, FQNEAQ (reference sequence). This CDR3 region has 11 residues. CDR3 loop: CASSLWGEQYF. DNA for the CDR3: TGTGCCAGCAGCTTATGGGGCGAGCAGTACTTC.

In this sample, this clone turned up a few times. The V call is TRBV7-2, the J call TRBJ1-1; D ambiguous. V was shortened by 1 base and J by 1 base, with 22 bases between the two germline ends. Germline values: CDR1 SGHTA, CDR2 FQGNSA. The CDR3 contains 19 residues. CDR3 nucleotides: TGTGCCAGCAGCTTAGATACGTATGGACTCCTATGGGGGAACACTGAAGCTTTCTTT. Encoded protein: CASSLDTYGLLWGNTEAFF.

The V gene is TRBV11-3, the J gene TRBJ2-1; 9 bases line up with TRBD2. The CDR3 has 15 residues. V was clipped by 5 bases and J by 8 bases; unmatched bases: 10. Germline CDR1 SGHNT, CDR2 YENEEA. The DNA of the CDR3 is TGTGCCAGCAGCGTACGACTAGCGGTCGCGGATGAGCAGTTCTTC. This translates into CASSVRLAVADEQFF. The variable domain in full, with the rest retrieved from reference TRBV11-3 and TRBJ2-1, is EAGVVQSPRYKIIEKKQPVAFWCNPISGHNTLYWYLQNLGQGPELLIRYENEEAVDDSQLPKDRFSAERLKGVDSTLKIQPAELGDSAVYLCASSVRLAVADEQFFGPGTRLTVL.

This chain links TRBV5-4 with TRBJ2-2; D is possibly TRBD1 (5 bases). The CDR3 contains 15 residues. Germline CDR1 is SGHNT and CDR2 is YYREEE (reference sequence). Trimming left V 1 base short and J 5 bases short, with 12 bases between. The CDR3 loop reads CASSLKGPGTGELFF. The DNA of the CDR3 is TGTGCCAGCAGCTTGAAGGGGCCCGGGACCGGGGAGCTGTTTTTT.

The chain combines TRBV5-3 with TRBJ2-7, with 8 bases aligning to TRBD1. TRBV5-3 is an ORF for which the function is uncertain. The CDR3 extends over 16 amino acids. The V gene end was trimmed by 1 base and the J gene end by 4 bases; junction bases not matched to a gene: 10. DNA for the CDR3: TGTGCCAGAAGCTTGTATGGGACAGGATATCAGTACGAGCAGTACTTC. Translated: CARSLYGTGYQYEQYF.

This clone appeared a few times. V gene TRBV6-6 combines with J gene TRBJ2-1; 9 bases agree with TRBD2. The ends lost 4 bases at V and 2 bases at J; junction bases unmatched: 6. Germline V gene sequence: CDR1 MNHNY, CDR2 SVGAGI (reference sequence). The CDR3 is 16 residues long. The CDR3: CASSSASGVAYNEQFF. Written as DNA, the CDR3 is TGTGCCAGCAGTTCCGCTAGCGGGGTGGCCTACAATGAGCAGTTCTTC.